This T cell receptor beta chain was profiled in a study of shared clonotypes between healthy human individuals. Study details: Every donor yielded three CD4 naive, three CD4 memory, two CD8 naive and one CD8 memory plate. Study outcomes and limitations: Among donors, clonotype sharing was expected to be affected by sequencing depth.

V was clipped by 3 bases and J by 3 bases, with 3 bases between them. The CDR3 runs 13 residues. Germline CDR1 SNHLY, CDR2 FYNNEI. In its sample, this clone was seen a few times. Its antigen is as yet unknown. The same CDR3 arises from other DNA sequences in this sample as well. Sequencing was performed with immunoSEQ multiplex PCR; in TCRdb, only in-frame clones are kept and a portion is missing. The sample yields more than 900,000 clones, around 82% seen once. The TCR was taken from a man younger than 35 in good health. Some clones in this sample may be carry-over from other donors' samples. The chain employs TRBV2 and TRBJ2-6, with unresolved D. Material: memory CD4+ T cells from PBMCs. Documented subset: CD45RA-negative fraction. The CDR3 DNA is TGTGCCAGCAGTGATAGTGGGGCCAACGTCCTGACTTTC. This gives the protein CASSDSGANVLTF.